This TCR beta chain was captured in a study of T cells in Graves' hyperthyroidism and ophthalmopathy. From RNA transcripts, TCR beta CDR3 regions were amplified. A set of HTBI primers served as the primers for a first-round RT-PCR of the TCR CDR3. TCRdb re-called the multiplex PCR reads with MiXCR, one entry per CDR3 protein. The table has approximately 360,000 distinct CDR3 sequences, roughly 25% seen once. The CDR3 totals 14 residues. V was trimmed by 2 bases and J by 1 base, leaving 9 bases between them. Germline values: CDR1 GTSNPN, CDR2 SVGIG (reference sequence). The material sequenced was blood. The chain employs TRBV30 and TRBJ2-4, with no clear D. This receptor was identified in a man aged 45-65 years with Graves' hyperthyroidism. The CDR3 DNA reads as TGTGCCTGGAGTCCCAGAATTGCCAAAAACATTCAGTACTTC. Protein: CAWSPRIAKNIQYF.